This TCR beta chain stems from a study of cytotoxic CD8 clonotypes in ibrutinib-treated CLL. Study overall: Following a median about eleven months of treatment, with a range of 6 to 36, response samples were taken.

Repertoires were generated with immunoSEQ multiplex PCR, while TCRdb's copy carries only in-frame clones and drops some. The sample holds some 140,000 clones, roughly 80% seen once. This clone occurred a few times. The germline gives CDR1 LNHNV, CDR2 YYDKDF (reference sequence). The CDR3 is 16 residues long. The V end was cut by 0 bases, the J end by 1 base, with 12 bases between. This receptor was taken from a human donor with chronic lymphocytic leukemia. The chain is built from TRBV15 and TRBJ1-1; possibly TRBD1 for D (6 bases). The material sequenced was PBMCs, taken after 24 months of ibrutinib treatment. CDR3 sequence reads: CATSRDEGHQNTEAFF. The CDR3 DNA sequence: TGTGCCACCAGCAGAGATGAGGGACACCAGAACACTGAAGCTTTCTTT. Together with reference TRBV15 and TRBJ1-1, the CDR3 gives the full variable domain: DAMVIQNPRYQVTQFGKPVTLSCSQTLNHNVMYWYQQKSSQAPKLLFHYYDKDFNNEADTPDNFQSRRPNTSFCFLDIRSPGLGDTAMYLCATSRDEGHQNTEAFFGQGTRLTVV.